The 26 T cell receptor beta chains presented below share a single source sample, sequenced in a study of CXCR3-negative and CXCR3-positive naive CD8 T cells. UMI-labeled 5' RACE TRB cDNA libraries were prepared from the cells. From the 5' RACE reads, TCRdb lists one entry per CDR3 protein and no DNA. The repertoire table contains 6,500 to 10,000 distinct CDR3 sequences. The sample was naive CXCR3- CD8+ T cells from blood. As to subset: CD45RO-CCR7+CD27+CD95- naive CD8+ T cells lacking CXCR3 (TNR3-). The receptors were sampled from a human donor in good health. Some clones in this sample may be carry-over from other donors' samples.

V and J are TRBV21-1 and TRBJ2-6; lacking DNA, the TRBD2 call made by TCRdb goes unchecked. TRBV21-1 is a documented pseudogene. The CDR3 length is 15 residues. Here the CDR3 reads CASSNWGGGANVLTF.

V usage is TRBV3-1 and J usage is TRBJ2-1; with no DNA, the TCRdb D assignment of TRBD1 cannot be verified. The germline CDR1 and CDR2 sequences are LGHDT and YNNKEL (reference sequence). The CDR3 spans 15 residues. CDR3 loop: CASSQVQGSYNEQFF.

The gene calls are TRBV24-1 and TRBJ2-3. This CDR3 comprises 14 residues. The germline V gene has CDR1 KGHDR and CDR2 SFDVKD. The CDR3 region is CATSGPTTTDTQYF.

The genes are TRBV29-1 and TRBJ2-2; TCRdb names TRBD1, which stays unverified in the absence of DNA. CDR3 length: 14 amino acids. Germline V CDR1 and CDR2: SQVTM, ANQGSEA. The CDR3 sequence: CSVEQGHRTGELFF.

The chain's CDR3 is CASSFPEDNEQFF. The gene calls are TRBV7-9 and TRBJ2-1. The CDR3 runs to 13 residues. The germline CDR1 and CDR2 sequences are SEHNR and FQNEAQ (reference sequence).

The chain couples TRBV20-1 to TRBJ1-5. The CDR3 is 14 amino acids. Germline CDR1 and CDR2: DFQATT and SNEGSKA (reference sequence). This chain's CDR3 is CSAKAEFSNQPQHF.

According to its frequency, this clonotype is medium-sized (0.01 to 0.1%). V gene TRBV15 combines with J gene TRBJ2-2. This CDR3 comprises 14 residues. CDR1 and CDR2 from the germline V gene are LNHNV and YYDKDF (reference sequence). The CDR3 region is CATSREFVGGELFF. Together with reference TRBV15 and TRBJ2-2, the CDR3 gives the full variable domain: DAMVIQNPRYQVTQFGKPVTLSCSQTLNHNVMYWYQQKSSQAPKLLFHYYDKDFNNEADTPDNFQSRRPNTSFCFLDIRSPGLGDTAMYLCATSREFVGGELFFGEGSRLTVL.

The chain links TRBV29-1 to TRBJ1-2; the D gene TCRdb calls, TRBD1, cannot be checked with no DNA. The germline gives CDR1 SQVTM, CDR2 ANQGSEA. The CDR3 totals 15 residues. Here the CDR3 reads CSVEVPGQGLGVYTF. The whole variable domain, filled in from reference TRBV29-1 and TRBJ1-2, reads SAVISQKPSRDICQRGTSLTIQCQVDSQVTMMFWYRQQPGQSLTLIATANQGSEATYESGFVIDKFPISRPNLTFSTLTVSNMSPEDSSIYLCSVEVPGQGLGVYTFGSGTRLTVV.

The chain joins TRBV18 to TRBJ2-7. The germline gives CDR1 KGHSH, CDR2 LQKENI. This CDR3 has 16 residues. The CDR3: CASSPPDVENFYEQYF.

This clonotype is labeled medium-sized (0.01 to 0.1%) based on frequency. The chain recombines TRBV28 with TRBJ1-5; TCRdb's D gene call, TRBD1, goes unchecked for lack of DNA. CDR3 size: 13 residues. Germline values: CDR1 MDHEN, CDR2 SYDVKM. This chain's CDR3 is CASRTGGNQPQHF. The full variable domain, in which reference TRBV28 and TRBJ1-5 provide the parts outside the CDR3, is DVKVTQSSRYLVKRTGEKVFLECVQDMDHENMFWYRQDPGLGLRLIYFSYDVKMKEKGDIPEGYSVSREKKERFSLILESASTNQTSMYLCASRTGGNQPQHFGDGTRLSIL.

This clonotype registers medium-sized by frequency. The rearrangement uses TRBV4-1 and TRBJ2-6; TCRdb proposes TRBD1, but this gene call is untestable without DNA. The germline CDR1 and CDR2 sequences are MGHRA and YSYEKL. The length of the CDR3 is 19 residues. CDR3 sequence reads: CASSQDGTGGVSGANVLTF.

The chain recombines TRBV11-3 with TRBJ1-1; TCRdb's D call, TRBD1, is unchecked because there is no DNA. This CDR3 comprises 14 residues. The germline CDR1 and CDR2 sequences are SGHNT and YENEEA. CDR3 residues: CASISPGAGTEAFF.

This chain connects TRBV27 to TRBJ2-7; lacking DNA, the TRBD1 call made by TCRdb goes unchecked. CDR3 length: 14 amino acids. Germline assignment: CDR1 MNHEY and CDR2 SMNVEV (reference sequence). The CDR3 sequence is CASSFLGQGAFPYF.

This clonotype counts as medium-sized by frequency. V and J are TRBV19 and TRBJ1-1. Germline-derived CDR1 and CDR2 are LNHDA and SQIVND (reference sequence). This CDR3 is built from 12 residues. CDR3 region: CASSLENTEAFF.

By frequency, this clonotype registers medium-sized (0.01 to 0.1%). The chain uses TRBV5-1 and TRBJ2-7; TCRdb's D call, TRBD1, is unchecked because there is no DNA. The CDR3 is 15 amino acids. Germline CDR1 reads SGHRS; CDR2 reads YFSETQ. CDR3 residues: CASSLGQGASYEQYF.

The chain combines TRBV5-6 with TRBJ2-1; TCRdb calls TRBD1, which cannot be checked without DNA. Germline CDR1 reads SGHDT; CDR2 reads YYEEEE. The CDR3 covers 16 residues. The CDR3 loop is CASSLLAGVPYNEQFF.

The rearrangement uses TRBV4-1 and TRBJ2-3. The CDR3 has 14 amino acids. Per the germline V gene, CDR1 is MGHRA and CDR2 is YSYEKL. CDR3 amino acids: CASSQDMGADTQYF.

The V call is TRBV7-9, the J call TRBJ2-1; TCRdb proposes TRBD1, but this gene call is untestable without DNA. Germline CDR1 SEHNR, CDR2 FQNEAQ (reference sequence). This CDR3 contains 15 residues. CDR3 amino acids: CASSGGEFYRDEQFF.

This clonotype is called medium-sized based on its frequency. The chain recombines TRBV29-1 with TRBJ1-1. The germline gives CDR1 SQVTM, CDR2 ANQGSEA. The CDR3 consists of 12 residues. This CDR3 is CSVEENRLEAFF.

The V and J genes are TRBV7-6 and TRBJ2-2; absent DNA, TCRdb's TRBD2 call cannot be checked. The CDR3 loop spans 18 amino acids. Germline CDR1 is SGHVS and CDR2 is FNYEAQ. The CDR3 here is CASSPSLAGAWYTGELFF.

This clonotype is classed as medium-sized by frequency. The rearrangement uses TRBV5-1 and TRBJ2-1; checking the TCRdb D call of TRBD2 is not possible without DNA. Germline CDR1 reads SGHRS; CDR2 reads YFSETQ. The CDR3 has 16 residues. The CDR3 loop reads CASSSSGTSGTNEQFF.

This chain uses TRBV4-2 with TRBJ2-1; checking the TCRdb D call of TRBD2 is not possible without DNA. Germline V gene data show CDR1 as LGHNA and CDR2 as YNFKEQ. The CDR3 sequence is 17 residues long. The CDR3 is CASSQPEGGAYYNEQFF.

By frequency, this clonotype is medium-sized. The V gene is TRBV28, the J gene TRBJ2-2. This CDR3 is built from 14 residues. CDR1 MDHEN and CDR2 SYDVKM come from the germline V gene. CDR3 protein: CASSLSLGTGELFF.

The chain employs TRBV7-3 and TRBJ2-7; the D call from TCRdb, TRBD1, cannot be confirmed without DNA. The germline V gene encodes CDR1 SGHTA and CDR2 FQGTGA. This CDR3 region has 16 residues. The CDR3 loop is CASSLTPPDRDDEQYF.

This clonotype registers medium-sized by frequency. V usage is TRBV3-1 and J usage is TRBJ2-3; checking the TCRdb D call of TRBD2 is not possible without DNA. The CDR3 covers 15 residues. Germline values: CDR1 LGHDT, CDR2 YNNKEL (reference sequence). CDR3 amino acids: CASSPLGGRKDTQYF.

This clonotype ranks as medium-sized in terms of frequency. The chain has TRBV29-1 and TRBJ2-5. Germline V gene sequence: CDR1 SQVTM, CDR2 ANQGSEA. The CDR3 has 12 residues. CDR3 region: CSVEAQEETQYF.